This passage covers 3 T cell receptor beta chains from one sample sequenced in a study of human versus mouse CDR3 diversity and MHC coevolution. The data were produced by immunoSEQ multiplex PCR, yet TCRdb's version contains in-frame clones alone and is incomplete. The profile shows approximately 81,000 clones, about 94% of them singletons. The sample taken for sequencing was naive CD4+ T cells from blood. As to subset: CD45RO-negative CD62L-positive naive CD4 T cells. All receptors derive from a person aged 30-69 years in good health.

V is TRBV5-1 and J is TRBJ1-1; TRBD1 agrees at 7 bases. This CDR3 is 17 amino acids long. The V gene's germline CDR1 is SGHRS and CDR2 YFSETQ. V dropped 3 bases and J dropped 2; count of bases not matched to a gene: 13. CDR3 DNA sequence: TGCGCCAGCAGCTATCAAGGCTCAGGGGGTGGAAACACTGAAGCTTTCTTT. Translation: CASSYQGSGGGNTEAFF.

V and J are TRBV12-5 and TRBJ1-5; 9 bases fit TRBD1. Germline V gene data show CDR1 as LGHNT and CDR2 as FRNRAP. V shed 6 bases, J shed 6 bases, and the junction held 12 bases outside the gene matches. This CDR3 region has 16 residues. CDR3 DNA: TGTGCTAGTGGGGAAACCGGGACAGGGTCGGGTCAGCCCCAGCATTTT. Amino acid sequence: CASGETGTGSGQPQHF.

The V and J genes are TRBV14 and TRBJ2-7; D not certain. CDR1 is SGHDN, CDR2 FVKESK, per germline. V was cut by 4 bases and J by 2 bases, with 18 bases left in between. The CDR3 totals 16 residues. The CDR3 DNA sequence: TGTGCCAGCAGCCCACGTGGAGCCGTAGACCCCTACGAGCAGTACTTC. It encodes CASSPRGAVDPYEQYF.